Following are 10 T cell receptor beta chains from one sample sequenced in a study of post-analysis software for immune sequencing data. Study findings and constraints: In patients, TRBV5-6, TRBV5-1 and TRBV20-1 belonged to five or six TRBV segments found more frequently than in controls.

No antigens are known for them. The TCR beta cDNA libraries carried unique molecular identifiers. TCRdb ran MiXCR on the PCR reads and lists one entry per CDR3 protein. In the table there are about 260,000 distinct CDR3 sequences, 35% to 45% of which are singletons. Material for sequencing was blood. The receptor source for this set is a girl aged 5 to 17 with multiple sclerosis.

J is TRBJ2-1 and V is TRBV7-9; 8 bases match TRBD2. The end of the DNA is better explained by TRBJ2-7, so the J call may be wrong. Germline loops: CDR1 SEHNR, CDR2 FQNEAQ (reference sequence). There are 16 residues in the CDR3. The CDR3 spells CASSPAGGSSYNEQYF. The CDR3 coding sequence is TGTGCCAGCAGCCCCGCGGGGGGAAGCTCCTACAATGAGCAGTACTTC.

This clonotype was counted only a few times. It may be a read error: a sequence one base away is much more abundant. V is TRBV12-3 or TRBV12-4 and J is TRBJ2-5; D is perhaps TRBD1 or TRBD2 (5 bases each). V lost 6 bases to trimming and J lost 4 bases, with 12 bases between them. The CDR3 covers 13 residues. CDR3 protein: CASRRGRRETQYF. CDR3 nucleotides: TGTGCCAGCAGGAGGGGACGGCGAGAGACCCAGTACTTC.

A word on this clonotype: A clone one base away is much larger, so this may be a read error. The chain has TRBV10-3 and TRBJ2-1; TRBD1 is a possible D gene (6 bases). The CDR3 runs 14 residues. Trimming removed 6 bases at V and 6 bases at J, with 15 bases between. Germline V gene data show CDR1 as ENHRY and CDR2 as SYGVKD. Here the CDR3 DNA reads TGTGCCATCAGGGTAGGGGTCAGGGGCAATGAGCAGTTCTTC. This gives the protein CAIRVGVRGNEQFF.

This clonotype was seen a few times. This chain joins TRBV7-2 and TRBJ2-1; D unclear. The V gene lost 0 bases and the J gene lost 4 bases, with 7 bases spanning the gap. CDR3 length: 14 residues. Looked up from germline, CDR1 is SGHTA and CDR2 is FQGNSA. CDR3 sequence reads: CASSLAVVYNEQFF. The CDR3 DNA reads TGTGCCAGCAGCTTAGCGGTGGTATACAATGAGCAGTTCTTC.

The chain is built from TRBV30 and TRBJ2-2; tentatively, D is TRBD1 or TRBD2 (6 bases each). The V gene's germline CDR1 is GTSNPN and CDR2 SVGIG (reference sequence). This CDR3 is 15 amino acids long. V lost 5 bases to trimming and J lost 1 base, with 14 bases between them. CDR3 residues: CAWGGGSENTGELFF. For the CDR3, the DNA is TGTGCCTGGGGAGGGGGTAGCGAGAACACCGGGGAGCTGTTTTTT.

In its sample, this clonotype was seen a few times. The rearrangement uses TRBV20-1 and TRBJ2-3; no clear D gene. V lost 5 bases, J lost 4 bases, and 16 bases lay in between. The germline gives CDR1 DFQATT, CDR2 SNEGSKA (reference sequence). The CDR3 consists of 14 residues. DNA for the CDR3: TGCAGTGCTGCAAATAGGAGAAGCGCAGATACGCAGTATTTT. This sequence encodes CSAANRRSADTQYF.

In regard to this clonotype: This may stem from a read error, because a much larger clone lies one nucleotide away. The chain employs TRBV4-1 and TRBJ2-7; tentatively, D is TRBD1 or TRBD2 (5 bases each). The CDR3 sequence is 13 residues long. Germline V gives CDR1 MGHRA, CDR2 YSYEKL. V was shortened by 0 bases and J by 11 bases, with 14 bases between the two germline ends. The chain's CDR3 is CASSQDWGWEKYF. In nucleotides, the CDR3 is TGCGCCAGCAGCCAAGATTGGGGGTGGGAGAAGTACTTC.

This clonotype appeared a few times. Possible read error: a much larger clone is one base away. V is TRBV5-1 and J is TRBJ1-2; TRBD1 matches 9 bases. Germline V gives CDR1 SGHRS, CDR2 YFSETQ. The V segment lost 4 bases and the J segment 12 bases; nucleotides outside the gene matches: 16. This CDR3 is built from 15 residues. CDR3 in amino acids: CASSREGQGIAGHTF. The CDR3 region has the DNA TGCGCCAGCAGCCGGGAGGGACAGGGAATCGCCGGCCACACCTTC.

V and J are TRBV16 and TRBJ2-7; no clear D gene. Germline CDR1 reads KGHSY; CDR2 reads FQNENV. V gave up 0 bases and J gave up 4 bases, with 7 bases separating them. This CDR3 has 13 amino acids. The CDR3 protein is CASSQSLGYEQYF. The CDR3 DNA reads as TGTGCCAGCAGCCAATCCTTAGGTTACGAGCAGTACTTC. Drawing the rest from reference TRBV16 and TRBJ2-7, the complete variable domain is GEEVAQTPKHLVRGEGQKAKLYCAPIKGHSYVFWYQQVLKNEFKFLISFQNENVFDETGMPKERFSAKCLPNSPCSLEIQATKLEDSAVYFCASSQSLGYEQYFGPGTRLTVT.

This clonotype was seen more than once but under ten times. This chain links TRBV20-1 with TRBJ2-2; 10 bases are a match to TRBD2. This CDR3 spans 19 amino acids. V shed 3 bases and J 6 bases; nucleotides not matched to a gene: 19. The germline gives CDR1 DFQATT, CDR2 SNEGSKA (reference sequence). The CDR3 region is CSASRQAPFHSGRAGELFF. CDR3 nucleotides: TGCAGTGCTAGTCGACAGGCACCCTTCCACAGCGGGAGGGCCGGGGAGCTGTTTTTT.